The next 12 T cell receptor beta chains were all read from a single sample in a study of T cell changes during pregnancy in multiple sclerosis. Method: immunoSEQ multiplex PCR; TCRdb's copy keeps in-frame clones and lacks some. This table has 74,000 or so clones, just over 90% appearing once. The specimen comprised CD4+ T cells from peripheral blood mononuclear cells, sampled before pregnancy. Receptor source: a female donor with multiple sclerosis, enrolled in a pregnancy study.

The genes are TRBV16 and TRBJ2-4; D may be TRBD2 (6 bases). V lost 0 bases, J lost 0 bases, and 9 bases lay in between. The CDR3 extends over 16 amino acids. Germline V lookup: CDR1 KGHSY, CDR2 FQNENV. Here the CDR3 DNA reads TGTGCCAGCAGCCAATCGGGACTGCGAGCCAAAAACATTCAGTACTTC. Its protein is CASSQSGLRAKNIQYF. Drawing the rest from reference TRBV16 and TRBJ2-4, the complete variable domain is GEEVAQTPKHLVRGEGQKAKLYCAPIKGHSYVFWYQQVLKNEFKFLISFQNENVFDETGMPKERFSAKCLPNSPCSLEIQATKLEDSAVYFCASSQSGLRAKNIQYFGAGTRLSVL.

This rearrangement joins TRBV19 to TRBJ1-1; D call uncertain. Germline V gives CDR1 LNHDA, CDR2 SQIVND (reference sequence). The CDR3 spans 14 residues. Trimming removed 4 bases at V and 7 bases at J, with 16 bases between. The CDR3 coding sequence is TGTGCCAGTAGTACATCCTCAGCGGAAAGTGAAGCTTTCTTT. Its translation is CASSTSSAESEAFF.

The genes are TRBV5-1 and TRBJ2-5, with TRBD2 matching over 8 bases. Germline V gene sequence: CDR1 SGHRS, CDR2 YFSETQ. This CDR3 has 17 residues. V was clipped by 5 bases and J by 5 bases; unmatched bases: 17. This chain's CDR3 is CASRAWELAALEETQYF. The CDR3 coding sequence is TGCGCCAGCAGGGCGTGGGAACTAGCGGCCCTGGAGGAGACCCAGTACTTC.

The gene calls are TRBV4-1 and TRBJ2-5; D gene uncertain. V dropped 4 bases and J dropped 1 base, with 10 bases sitting between them. Germline V CDR1 and CDR2: MGHRA, YSYEKL. The CDR3 sequence is 14 residues long. CDR3 sequence (DNA): TGCGCCAGCAGCCTCGGAGAGATCCAAGAGACCCAGTACTTC. Translated: CASSLGEIQETQYF.

The chain employs TRBV28 and TRBJ1-5, with a tentative D call TRBD1 (5 bases). The CDR3 length is 14 residues. Looked up from germline, CDR1 is MDHEN and CDR2 is SYDVKM. V was pared by 1 base and J by 4 bases, with 8 bases between. CDR3 coding DNA: TGTGCCAGCAGTTTATTACGGGGGAATCAGCCCCAGCATTTT. This translates into CASSLLRGNQPQHF.

The rearrangement joins TRBV19 to TRBJ2-1; TRBD2 matches at 10 bases. This CDR3 is built from 21 residues. Germline CDR1 reads LNHDA; CDR2 reads SQIVND (reference sequence). The J segment lost 0 bases and the V segment lost 6 bases, leaving 20 bases of the junction unmatched. CDR3 residues: CASSLPYIGPAGGPSYNEQFF. CDR3 DNA: TGTGCCAGTAGCCTCCCGTACATAGGGCCAGCGGGAGGGCCCTCCTACAATGAGCAGTTCTTC.

V and J are TRBV29-1 and TRBJ2-3, with TRBD1 matching over 10 bases. This CDR3 has 13 residues. The junction had 3 bases not matched to a gene; V was cut back by 6 bases and J by 3 bases. Germline V lookup: CDR1 SQVTM, CDR2 ANQGSEA. The CDR3 coding sequence is TGCAGCGTGGGACAGGGGTTGACAGATACGCAGTATTTT. It encodes CSVGQGLTDTQYF.

V gene TRBV10-3 combines with J gene TRBJ2-5; TRBD2 matches 12 bases. V shed 3 bases and J 4 bases; nucleotides not matched to a gene: 3. The CDR3 is made up of 15 amino acids. Looked up from germline, CDR1 is ENHRY and CDR2 is SYGVKD. The CDR3 bases are TGTGCCATCAGTGATCTAGCGGGGGGGCGAGAGACCCAGTACTTC. This encodes CAISDLAGGRETQYF.

The gene calls are TRBV6-5 and TRBJ2-1, with D perhaps TRBD1 (6 bases). CDR1 MNHEY and CDR2 SVGAGI come from the germline V gene. V shed 5 bases and J shed 12 bases, with 17 bases lying between them. The CDR3 sequence is 13 residues long. For the CDR3, the DNA is TGTGCCAGCAGTCAGAATACAGGGTGGTTGCAGTTCTTC. This sequence encodes CASSQNTGWLQFF.

This chain connects TRBV7-2 to TRBJ2-2; D is perhaps TRBD1 (7 bases). Germline V gives CDR1 SGHTA, CDR2 FQGNSA. The CDR3 is 16 amino acids. V lost 1 base to trimming and J lost 3 bases, with 12 bases between them. CDR3 loop: CASSLDRGGDTGELFF. The CDR3 region has the DNA TGTGCCAGCAGCTTAGACAGGGGAGGCGACACCGGGGAGCTGTTTTTT.

The gene calls are TRBV6-5 and TRBJ2-7; D is possibly TRBD1 (7 bases). This CDR3 region has 14 residues. CDR1 is MNHEY and CDR2 is SVGAGI in the germline V gene. V lost 9 bases to trimming and J lost 2 bases, with 17 bases between them. CDR3 sequence (DNA): TGTGCCAGGGCGAAGGAGGGACAGACCTACGAGCAGTACTTC. Its protein product is CARAKEGQTYEQYF.

This clone showed up just once. V and J are TRBV25-1 and TRBJ1-4, with D perhaps TRBD1 (6 bases). V was trimmed by 3 bases and J by 0 bases, leaving 11 bases between them. Germline lookup yields CDR1 MGHDK and CDR2 SYGVNS. The CDR3 consists of 16 residues. In nucleotides, the CDR3 is TGTGCCAGCAGTGACACCAAGGGGGCAACTAATGAAAAACTGTTTTTT. The encoded protein is CASSDTKGATNEKLFF.